This entry lists 17 T cell receptor beta chains sequenced from one sample in a study of OX40 agonist ivuxolimab in advanced cancers. Data came from immunoSEQ multiplex PCR; TCRdb stores just in-frame clones and leaves some out. The sample has some 74,000 clones, about 85% seen once. The material sequenced was CD4+ or CD8+ T cells sorted from blood, taken in a trial of the OX40 agonist ivuxolimab. These TCRs come from an adult with an advanced solid tumor such as melanoma, head and neck, liver or kidney cancer.

The V gene is TRBV12-2, the J gene TRBJ2-5; no check of the table's D call, TRBD2, against the DNA was made. TRBV12-2 is a pseudogene. This CDR3 contains 19 residues. The CDR3 coding sequence is TGTGCAAGTCGCTTTCCACGGACTAGCGGGAGGGCCGCAAGGGAGACCCAGTACTTC. Protein product: CASRFPRTSGRAARETQYF.

The CDR3 region has the DNA TGCGCCAGCAGCTTAGGGACAGCCGACCCTGAAGCTTTCTTT. This sequence encodes CASSLGTADPEAFF. The chain employs TRBV5-1 and TRBJ1-1; TRBD1 matches 7 bases. J gave up 6 bases and V 2 bases, and 7 bases lay outside the gene matches. This CDR3 has 14 amino acids. Germline loops: CDR1 SGHRS, CDR2 YFSETQ.

The chain has TRBV7-3 and TRBJ2-7; D perhaps matches TRBD2 (6 bases). There are 13 residues in the CDR3. Germline lookup yields CDR1 SGHTA and CDR2 FQGTGA. Trimming left V 5 bases short and J 7 bases short, with 15 bases between. The CDR3, as DNA: TGTGCCAGCAGCCCAGCCTTGGCGGGGGAGCAGTACTTC. Its protein is CASSPALAGEQYF.

The chain carries TRBV7-9 and TRBJ2-2; D ambiguous. CDR3 length equals 17 residues. Trimming removed 5 bases at V and 0 bases at J, with 16 bases between. Germline V gives CDR1 SEHNR, CDR2 FQNEAQ (reference sequence). The chain's CDR3 is CASSTSSFGANTGELFF. As DNA, the CDR3 is TGTGCCAGCAGCACCTCTTCATTTGGGGCGAACACCGGGGAGCTGTTTTTT.

V usage is TRBV28 and J usage is TRBJ2-1; no definite D call. This CDR3 is 16 amino acids long. Germline loops: CDR1 MDHEN, CDR2 SYDVKM. Between the trimmed V and J ends, which lost 6 bases and 8 bases, there was a span of 23 bases. The CDR3 region has the DNA TGTGCCAGCAGAAAAATGCCTATCTTCATAGTCGATGAGCAGTTCTTC. Residues: CASRKMPIFIVDEQFF.

The chain employs TRBV14 and TRBJ2-2; D gene unclear. Germline loops: CDR1 SGHDN, CDR2 FVKESK. The CDR3 runs 17 residues. V shed 4 bases and J shed 7 bases, with 22 bases lying between them. CDR3 sequence (DNA): TGTGCCAGCAGCCCCCCTTTTCCCCTCCAAGGGATCGGGGAGCTGTTTTTT. Amino acid sequence: CASSPPFPLQGIGELFF.

The J gene is TRBJ2-2, the V gene TRBV19; D could derive from TRBD1 or TRBD2 (5 bases each). V dropped 3 bases and J dropped 4 bases, with 18 bases sitting between them. Germline V CDR1 and CDR2: LNHDA, SQIVND (reference sequence). The CDR3 is 17 amino acids. For the CDR3, the DNA is TGTGCCAGTAGTATTAATTTTGGGGGTATAAGCACCGGGGAGCTGTTTTTT. It yields the protein CASSINFGGISTGELFF.

This sequence joins TRBV2 and TRBJ2-1; 10 bases map to TRBD2. This CDR3 has 14 residues. V lost 5 bases, J lost 6 bases, and 4 bases stayed unmatched. CDR1 is SNHLY and CDR2 is FYNNEI in the germline V gene. CDR3 residues: CASSPRTSGNEQFF. The CDR3 nucleotides read TGTGCCAGCAGTCCCCGGACTAGCGGCAATGAGCAGTTCTTC.

CDR3 sequence reads: CAWSHGTSGRAWDEQYF. The CDR3 DNA reads as TGTGCCTGGAGTCACGGGACTAGCGGGAGGGCCTGGGACGAGCAGTACTTC. The chain couples TRBV30 to TRBJ2-7; 16 positions agree with TRBD2. The CDR3 consists of 17 residues. The germline gives CDR1 GTSNPN, CDR2 SVGIG (reference sequence). J gave up 5 bases and V 2 bases, and 9 bases lay outside the gene matches.

About this clone itself: Other DNA sequences in this specimen translate into the identical CDR3. The rearrangement joins TRBV10-3 to TRBJ2-3; D possibly uses TRBD1 or TRBD2 (5 bases each). Trimming pared 2 bases from V and 2 bases from J, leaving 8 bases between. This CDR3 is 14 amino acids long. Looked up from germline, CDR1 is ENHRY and CDR2 is SYGVKD. The CDR3 DNA reads TGTGCCATCAGTGAGGGGGGTGACACAGATACGCAGTATTTT. As protein: CAISEGGDTDTQYF.

The chain recombines TRBV5-5 with TRBJ2-7; D perhaps matches TRBD1 (5 bases). CDR1 and CDR2 (germline): SGHKS, YYEKEE (reference sequence). This CDR3 has 14 residues. V dropped 0 bases and J dropped 1 base, with 8 bases sitting between them. Here the CDR3 DNA reads TGTGCCAGCAGCTTGGTTCAGGGTTCCTACGAGCAGTACTTC. It is translated as CASSLVQGSYEQYF. The variable domain in full, completed from reference TRBV5-5 and TRBJ2-7, reads DAGVTQSPTHLIKTRGQQVTLRCSPISGHKSVSWYQQVLGQGPQFIFQYYEKEERGRGNFPDRFSARQFPNYSSELNVNALLLGDSALYLCASSLVQGSYEQYFGPGTRLTVT.

This chain links TRBV5-4 with TRBJ2-4; D is uncertain. CDR1 SGHNT and CDR2 YYREEE come from the germline V gene (reference sequence). Trimming took off 1 base at V and 1 base at J, with 15 bases between the two ends. The CDR3 length is 17 residues. For the CDR3, the DNA is TGTGCCAGCAGCTTGTCTTCATCTCGGAACGCCAAAAACATTCAGTACTTC. It is translated as CASSLSSSRNAKNIQYF. The whole variable domain, remainder taken from reference TRBV5-4 and TRBJ2-4, is ETGVTQSPTHLIKTRGQQVTLRCSSQSGHNTVSWYQQALGQGPQFIFQYYREEENGRGNFPPRFSGLQFPNYSSELNVNALELDDSALYLCASSLSSSRNAKNIQYFGAGTRLSVL.

The chain carries TRBV6-1 and TRBJ2-2; D gene unclear. The CDR3 runs to 13 residues. Trimming pared 6 bases from V and 5 bases from J, leaving 10 bases between. CDR1 is MNHNS, CDR2 SASEGT, per germline. CDR3 DNA sequence: TGTGCCAGCAGGAATTCCCTAACCGGGGAGCTGTTTTTT. This encodes CASRNSLTGELFF.

This sequence joins TRBV7-8 and TRBJ1-1; D is unresolved. CDR1 SGHVS and CDR2 FQNEAQ come from the germline V gene. The V gene lost 5 bases and the J gene lost 9 bases, with 16 bases spanning the gap. The CDR3 consists of 13 residues. The CDR3 here is CASSRDGQRQAFF. DNA for the CDR3: TGTGCCAGCAGCCGTGACGGCCAGCGCCAAGCTTTCTTT.

J is TRBJ2-5 and V is TRBV19; 11 bases line up with TRBD2. From germline, CDR1 is LNHDA and CDR2 SQIVND (reference sequence). The CDR3 has 15 amino acids. The V and J ends lost 4 bases and 5 bases, in that order; junction bases with no gene match: 6. CDR3 DNA: TGTGCCAGTAGTACCACTAGCGGGAGTCCGGAGACCCAGTACTTC. Amino acid sequence: CASSTTSGSPETQYF.

The rearrangement joins TRBV9 to TRBJ2-7, with D perhaps matching TRBD1 (6 bases). The CDR3 has 14 amino acids. Trimming removed 3 bases at V and 0 bases at J, with 10 bases between. The germline V gene has CDR1 SGDLS and CDR2 YYNGEE. The CDR3 nucleotides are TGTGCCAGCAGCGCCTACAGGGACTCCTACGAGCAGTACTTC. Amino acids: CASSAYRDSYEQYF.

This clone was found once. The J gene is TRBJ2-3, the V gene TRBV6-1; 7 positions agree with TRBD2. In germline, CDR1 is MNHNS, CDR2 SASEGT. The CDR3 spans 14 residues. V lost 8 bases to trimming and J lost 0 bases; unmatched junction nucleotides: 5. DNA of the CDR3: TGTGCCAGCCCTCTCGGGGGGAGCACAGATACGCAGTATTTT. This codes for CASPLGGSTDTQYF.